The 16 T cell receptor beta chains given below trace back to one sample, sequenced in a study of spatial heterogeneity in lung cancer. Time point specified: blood at routine non-recurrence follow-up after resection. TCRdb reprocessed the 5' RACE reads via MiXCR and lists one record per CDR3 protein. The sample consists of about 2,400 distinct CDR3 sequences, 27% of them appearing once. Specimen: PBMCs, collected at follow-up. The receptors were sampled from a male donor with early-stage non-small cell lung cancer.

On this clonotype: The library was built for alpha chains, so this beta chain is an off-target read and its size means little. The rearrangement joins TRBV7-3 to TRBJ2-3, with D possibly called TRBD1 or TRBD2 (5 bases each). Germline V gene lookup returns CDR1 SGHTA and CDR2 FQGTGA. V lost 3 bases and J 6 bases, leaving 7 bases between the germline ends. This CDR3 is built from 12 residues. The CDR3 here is CASSLGDDTQYF. As DNA, the CDR3 is TGTGCCAGCAGCTTGGGGGACGATACGCAGTATTTT.

This clonotype ranks as medium-sized. As an off-target read in a library built for alpha chains, this beta chain has a frequency of little significance. This sequence joins TRBV9 and TRBJ2-5; D unresolved. Per germline, CDR1 SGDLS and CDR2 YYNGEE. V was shortened by 4 bases and J by 2 bases, with 18 bases between the two germline ends. This CDR3 comprises 16 residues. For the CDR3, the DNA is TGTGCCAGCAGCACTAACCCGGAGAGAGAACAAGAGACCCAGTACTTC. Translation gives CASSTNPEREQETQYF.

This clonotype was counted only a few times. Because the library targeted alpha chains, this beta chain is an off-target read whose size means little. The CDR3 loop is CASGPSEGAFTGELFF. In nucleotides, the CDR3 is TGTGCCAGCGGCCCCTCGGAGGGCGCGTTCACCGGGGAGCTGTTTTTT. The chain has TRBV7-6 and TRBJ2-2; tentative D call: TRBD2 (6 bases). Germline V gene data show CDR1 as SGHVS and CDR2 as FNYEAQ. V shed 8 bases and J shed 4 bases, with 20 bases lying between them. The CDR3 covers 16 residues.

In its sample, this clonotype is large. Since it is a stray read in a library aimed at alpha chains, this beta chain has a size that is not meaningful. The rearrangement links TRBV28 to TRBJ2-1; D perhaps matches TRBD1 (6 bases). The V gene's germline CDR1 is MDHEN and CDR2 SYDVKM. Trimming cost V 3 bases and J 7 bases, with 16 bases left between them. There are 15 residues in the CDR3. CDR3 in DNA: TGTGCCAGCAGTTTGGGTGGGGGCGGTCGGAATGAGCAGTTCTTC. This codes for CASSLGGGGRNEQFF.

This clonotype has just a few counts. This beta chain is an unintended read in a library built for alpha chains; its size means little. The chain is built from TRBV7-2 and TRBJ2-4; D unclear. The CDR3 has 13 residues. Germline V gives CDR1 SGHTA, CDR2 FQGNSA. The ends were cut back, 5 bases at V and 6 bases at J, with 11 bases in the middle. The CDR3 bases are TGTGCCAGCAGCCCCCCTTGGGGAAACATTCAGTACTTC. Translation: CASSPPWGNIQYF.

As to this clonotype: The library was prepared for alpha chains; this beta chain is a stray read, so its frequency means little. This rearrangement joins TRBV6-1 to TRBJ2-7; 11 bases are a match to TRBD2. Trimming at V came to 7 bases and at J to 0 bases, leaving 5 bases not matched to a gene. The CDR3 is 15 amino acids. Germline CDR1 and CDR2: MNHNS and SASEGT. The CDR3 DNA sequence: TGTGCCAGCACCCCAGGGACTAGCGGCTCCTACGAGCAGTACTTC. Encoded protein: CASTPGTSGSYEQYF.

A word on this clonotype: Within a library made for alpha chains, this beta chain is off target, and its count is uninformative. J is TRBJ2-7 and V is TRBV21-1; the table's D gene call, TRBD1, was not cross checked with the DNA. TRBV21-1 is a known pseudogene. The CDR3 spans 18 residues. CDR3 sequence reads: CASSYRGTGQTSAYEQYF. The CDR3 nucleotides read TGTGCCAGCAGTTACCGTGGGACAGGGCAAACCTCGGCCTACGAGCAGTACTTC.

This clonotype was seen more than once but under ten times. With the library built for alpha chains, this beta chain is off target and its frequency is not meaningful. The chain carries TRBV5-1 and TRBJ2-7; D unclear. Trimming stripped 4 bases from V and 1 base from J, with 15 bases between. Germline V gives CDR1 SGHRS, CDR2 YFSETQ. The CDR3 length is 15 residues. The CDR3 loop is CASSPDGLRSYEQYF. The CDR3 DNA sequence: TGCGCCAGCAGCCCAGACGGCCTCCGGTCCTACGAGCAGTACTTC.

A remark on this clonotype: The size of this beta chain means little, since it is a stray read in a library made for alpha chains. The chain combines TRBV20-1 with TRBJ2-2; the D is unclear. Germline assignment: CDR1 DFQATT and CDR2 SNEGSKA (reference sequence). CDR3 length: 14 amino acids. Trimming cost V 3 bases and J 5 bases, with 13 bases left between them. The CDR3 loop reads CSASSAKLTGELFF. Written as DNA, the CDR3 is TGCAGTGCTAGTTCGGCAAAACTTACCGGGGAGCTGTTTTTT.

In the case of this clonotype: Since the library was made to target alpha chains, this beta chain is a stray read and its abundance is not meaningful. The chain recombines TRBV12-3 or TRBV12-4 with TRBJ2-7; perhaps TRBD2 as D (6 bases). V lost 5 bases and J lost 3, with 17 bases in between. The CDR3 has 15 residues. CDR3 coding DNA: TGTGCCAGCAGTCCCTTAGCGGAGGACCTCTACGAGCAGTACTTC. As protein: CASSPLAEDLYEQYF.

In regard to this clonotype: Within a library made for alpha chains, this beta chain is off target, and its count is uninformative. The rearrangement joins TRBV25-1 to TRBJ2-1; 14 positions match TRBD2. Per the germline V gene, CDR1 is MGHDK and CDR2 is SYGVNS. Losses at the gene ends were 3 bases for V and 8 bases for J; bases not matched to a gene: 3. The CDR3 spans 15 residues. CDR3 in DNA: TGTGCCAGCAGTGATGGGACTAGCGGGAGTGATGAGCAGTTCTTC. This translates into CASSDGTSGSDEQFF.

On this clonotype: In a library made to pick up alpha chains, this beta chain is a stray read with a size that means little. V and J are TRBV28 and TRBJ2-3, with 7 bases lining up with TRBD1. CDR3 length: 11 residues. The ends lost 7 bases at V and 7 bases at J; junction bases unmatched: 2. In germline, CDR1 is MDHEN, CDR2 SYDVKM. CDR3: CASKRGHTQYF. In nucleotides, the CDR3 is TGTGCCAGCAAAAGGGGGCATACGCAGTATTTT.

This clonotype was seen just once. This beta chain is an unintended read in a library built for alpha chains; its size means little. The V gene is TRBV10-3, the J gene TRBJ2-1; 14 nucleotides align to TRBD2. Trimming removed 6 bases from V and 7 bases from J; junction bases left unmatched: 5. The CDR3 sequence is 15 residues long. The germline V gene has CDR1 ENHRY and CDR2 SYGVKD. CDR3 coding DNA: TGTGCCATCAGGCCGGGACTAGCGGGAGTGAATGAGCAGTTCTTC. This gives the protein CAIRPGLAGVNEQFF.

This clonotype came up a few times. This beta chain is an unintended read in a library built for alpha chains; its size means little. The CDR3 spells CASSYSNQETQYF. CDR3 nucleotide sequence: TGTGCCAGCAGTTACTCGAACCAAGAGACCCAGTACTTC. The chain employs TRBV6-2 or TRBV6-3 and TRBJ2-5; D gene uncertain. V was pared by 0 bases and J by 0 bases, with 2 bases between. This CDR3 has 13 residues. Per the germline V gene, CDR1 is MNHEY and CDR2 is SVGEGT.

In this sample, this clonotype turned up a few times. This beta chain is a stray read from a library made for alpha chains; its abundance is not meaningful. The CDR3 is CSARALLKNIQYF. In DNA form, the CDR3 reads TGCAGTGCCAGGGCACTGTTGAAAAACATTCAGTACTTC. The chain is built from TRBV20-1 and TRBJ2-4; D possibly corresponds to TRBD1 (5 bases). The V gene's germline CDR1 is DFQATT and CDR2 SNEGSKA (reference sequence). The CDR3 covers 13 residues. The ends were cut back, 6 bases at V and 4 bases at J, with 13 bases in the middle.

There are a few counts of this clonotype. This beta chain slipped into a library made for alpha chains as a stray read, so its size is not meaningful. The V gene is TRBV28, the J gene TRBJ2-1; 10 positions match TRBD2. V shed 4 bases, J shed 2 bases, and the junction held 5 bases outside the gene matches. Germline CDR1 is MDHEN and CDR2 is SYDVKM. This CDR3 has 16 residues. The CDR3 DNA reads as TGTGCCAGCAGTTCTCCGGGACTAGCGCCCTACAATGAGCAGTTCTTC. The encoded protein is CASSSPGLAPYNEQFF.